This T cell receptor beta chain stems from a study of CD8 T cells in ankylosing spondylitis. This CDR3 is 15 amino acids long. Germline assignment: CDR1 MGHRA and CDR2 YSYEKL. V dropped 0 bases and J dropped 4 bases, with 13 bases sitting between them. Study-wide points: Relatively rare in peripheral blood, disease-linked clones were also CD8+. A TCR beta motif of roughly 8 highly homologous variants seemed to mark ankylosing spondylitis blood. The clones that were linked to disease were reported to be significantly enriched in matched synovial fluid samples from ankylosing spondylitis patients.

This clonotype appeared a few times. The antigen is unknown. TCRdb re-called the 5' RACE reads with MiXCR, one entry per CDR3 protein. The data contain about 360,000 distinct CDR3 sequences, roughly 20% of them singletons. Sequencing was carried out using blood, either unsorted or a sorted T cell fraction (not recorded which). This clonotype was obtained from a male donor with ankylosing spondylitis or in good health (not recorded which). This chain uses TRBV4-1 with TRBJ2-7; perhaps TRBD1 as D (5 bases). CDR3 sequence reads: CASSQDLQGYYEQYF. The CDR3 bases are TGCGCCAGCAGCCAAGATCTGCAGGGTTATTACGAGCAGTACTTC.